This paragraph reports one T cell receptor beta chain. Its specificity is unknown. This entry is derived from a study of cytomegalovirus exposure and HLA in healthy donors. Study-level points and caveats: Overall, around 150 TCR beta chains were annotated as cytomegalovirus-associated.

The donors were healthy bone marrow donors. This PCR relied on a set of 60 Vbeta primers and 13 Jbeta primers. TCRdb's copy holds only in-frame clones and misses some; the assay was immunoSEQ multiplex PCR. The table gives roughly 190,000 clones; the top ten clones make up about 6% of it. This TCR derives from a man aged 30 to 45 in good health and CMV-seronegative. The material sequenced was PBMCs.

CDR3 nucleotide sequence: TGTGCCTGGAGTGTCTTAGTGGGACAGGGGACTGAAGCTTTCTTT. Protein: CAWSVLVGQGTEAFF. The chain joins TRBV30 to TRBJ1-1, with 10 bases that match TRBD1. The J segment lost 5 bases and the V segment lost 0 bases, leaving 6 bases of the junction unmatched. Per the germline V gene, CDR1 is GTSNPN and CDR2 is SVGIG (reference sequence). CDR3 length equals 15 residues.